One and the same sample provided the 25 T cell receptor beta chains below, sequenced in a study of T cell responses to AZD1222 COVID-19 vaccine. TCRdb's copy holds only in-frame clones and misses some; the assay was immunoSEQ multiplex PCR. The repertoire holds under 95,000 clones, with under 95% as singletons. The sequencing here drew on peripheral blood, taken on day 0 of AZD1222 vaccination. These TCRs come from an adult in good health.

This clone was detected only once. The gene calls are TRBV5-6 and TRBJ2-7; 7 bases line up with TRBD1. V lost 5 bases and J lost 2; bases outside the gene matches: 16. CDR1 SGHDT and CDR2 YYEEEE come from the germline V gene. This CDR3 is built from 17 residues. CDR3 residues: CASSWDSPRGAPYEQYF. The CDR3 bases are TGTGCCAGCAGTTGGGACAGTCCACGAGGGGCTCCCTACGAGCAGTACTTC.

This clone was seen once. The chain carries TRBV6-1 and TRBJ1-4; unclear D gene. V was pared by 4 bases and J by 6 bases, with 18 bases between. This CDR3 contains 16 residues. In germline, CDR1 is MNHNS, CDR2 SASEGT. The CDR3 loop is CASSGSPFGVDEKLFF. The DNA of the CDR3 is TGTGCCAGCAGTGGGAGTCCGTTCGGGGTTGATGAAAAACTGTTTTTT.

This clone appeared once. In nucleotides, the CDR3 is TGTGCCAGCAAACCGACAGGGCTAGGTGAGCAGTTCTTC. Amino acid sequence: CASKPTGLGEQFF. The chain links TRBV2 to TRBJ2-1; 7 nucleotides match TRBD1. CDR1 and CDR2 (germline): SNHLY, FYNNEI. J gave up 9 bases and V 7 bases, and 9 bases lay outside the gene matches. The length of the CDR3 is 13 residues.

This rearrangement joins TRBV2 to TRBJ1-2; perhaps TRBD1 as D (5 bases). With 6 bases removed from V and 8 bases from J, the gap between germline ends came to 13 bases. The germline gives CDR1 SNHLY, CDR2 FYNNEI. This CDR3 is 12 amino acids long. The CDR3 protein is CASRRWDAGYTF. In nucleotides, the CDR3 is TGTGCCAGCAGGCGTTGGGACGCCGGCTACACCTTC.

The gene calls are TRBV12-3 or TRBV12-4 and TRBJ2-7; D is unclear. The CDR3 is 12 amino acids. V gave up 1 base and J gave up 1 base, with 2 bases separating them. The CDR3 region has the DNA TGTGCCAGCAGTTTAGGGTCCTACGAGCAGTACTTC. This codes for CASSLGSYEQYF.

As concerns this clone: Other DNA sequences within the sample encode an identical CDR3. Here the CDR3 reads CASSSGTSGPYEQYF. The CDR3 DNA sequence: TGTGCCAGCAGCTCGGGGACTAGCGGCCCCTACGAGCAGTACTTC. The V and J genes are TRBV13 and TRBJ2-7; 11 positions agree with TRBD2. V gave up 4 bases and J gave up 2 bases; unmatched junction bases: 4. Per germline, CDR1 PRHDT and CDR2 FYEKMQ (reference sequence). This CDR3 is 15 amino acids long. The full variable domain, with the rest looked up from reference TRBV13 and TRBJ2-7, is AAGVIQSPRHLIKEKRETATLKCYPIPRHDTVYWYQQGPGQDPQFLISFYEKMQSDKGSIPDRFSAQQFSDYHSELNMSSLELGDSALYFCASSSGTSGPYEQYFGPGTRLTVT.

The chain joins TRBV27 to TRBJ2-2; unclear D gene. The CDR3 has 13 amino acids. V shed 2 bases and J shed 7 bases, with 8 bases lying between them. Germline values: CDR1 MNHEY, CDR2 SMNVEV (reference sequence). CDR3 loop: CASSLKRNGELFF. DNA for the CDR3: TGTGCCAGCAGTTTAAAAAGGAACGGGGAGCTGTTTTTT.

The count of this clone is one. The CDR3 protein is CASSQDHASRFEGNTIYF. CDR3 sequence (DNA): TGTGCCAGCAGCCAGGATCACGCTTCGAGATTCGAAGGGAACACCATATATTTT. This chain links TRBV14 with TRBJ1-3; no clear D. The CDR3 is 18 amino acids. V dropped 3 bases and J dropped 7 bases, with 25 bases sitting between them. In germline, CDR1 is SGHDN, CDR2 FVKESK. Based on the CDR3 plus reference TRBV14 and TRBJ1-3, the full variable domain is EAGVTQFPSHSVIEKGQTVTLRCDPISGHDNLYWYRRVMGKEIKFLLHFVKESKQDESGMPNNRFLAERTGGTYSTLKVQPAELEDSGVYFCASSQDHASRFEGNTIYFGEGSWLTVV.

Note on this clone: This CDR3 is also generated by other DNA sequences in the sample. The V call is TRBV7-3, the J call TRBJ1-1; tentatively, D is TRBD1 (5 bases). V was cut by 0 bases and J by 4 bases, with 6 bases left in between. From germline, CDR1 is SGHTA and CDR2 FQGTGA. The CDR3 consists of 13 residues. CDR3: CASSLTGVTEAFF. The CDR3 DNA reads as TGTGCCAGCAGCTTAACGGGGGTCACTGAAGCTTTCTTT.

The V and J genes are TRBV28 and TRBJ1-2; 10 nucleotides line up with TRBD1. Trimming at V came to 6 bases and at J to 8 bases, leaving 12 bases not matched to a gene. CDR3 length: 15 amino acids. The germline CDR1 and CDR2 sequences are MDHEN and SYDVKM. The CDR3 spells CASSLPPGQGYGYTF. The CDR3 DNA reads as TGTGCCAGCAGCCTACCCCCGGGACAGGGGTACGGCTACACCTTC.

J is TRBJ2-2 and V is TRBV7-2; a possible D gene is TRBD2 (6 bases). Trimming left V 1 base short and J 4 bases short, with 16 bases between. Looked up from germline, CDR1 is SGHTA and CDR2 is FQGNSA. CDR3 length: 17 residues. As DNA, the CDR3 is TGTGCCAGCAGCTTAGGTGGTAGCGGTAATCCCACCGGGGAGCTGTTTTTT. It specifies CASSLGGSGNPTGELFF. Full variable domain (missing parts from reference TRBV7-2 and TRBJ2-2): GAGVSQSPSNKVTEKGKDVELRCDPISGHTALYWYRQSLGQGLEFLIYFQGNSAPDKSGLPSDRFSAERTGGSVSTLTIQRTQQEDSAVYLCASSLGGSGNPTGELFFGEGSRLTVL.

The chain has TRBV19 and TRBJ1-2; a possible D gene is TRBD1 (6 bases). Germline V gene data show CDR1 as LNHDA and CDR2 as SQIVND (reference sequence). The length of the CDR3 is 15 residues. V was clipped by 0 bases and J by 1 base, with 9 bases between them. The CDR3 bases are TGTGCCAGTAGTATAGATAAGGGGGATAACTATGGCTACACCTTC. It encodes CASSIDKGDNYGYTF.

V usage is TRBV19 and J usage is TRBJ1-4; weak D call: TRBD1 (5 bases). The CDR3 extends over 14 amino acids. CDR1 and CDR2 from the germline V gene are LNHDA and SQIVND (reference sequence). The V end was cut by 4 bases, the J end by 4 bases, with 10 bases between. For the CDR3, the DNA is TGTGCCAGTAGTAGGGGACTGATTAATGAAAAACTGTTTTTT. Protein: CASSRGLINEKLFF.

The V and J genes are TRBV28 and TRBJ1-1; 9 bases align to TRBD1. The trim removed 3 bases at V and 10 bases at J, leaving 21 bases unmatched. Germline lookup yields CDR1 MDHEN and CDR2 SYDVKM. This CDR3 is built from 18 residues. The CDR3 loop reads CASSFSDYRTGATEGAFF. For the CDR3, the DNA is TGTGCCAGCAGTTTCTCCGATTATAGGACAGGGGCGACCGAGGGAGCTTTCTTT.

This chain connects TRBV7-2 to TRBJ2-1; no clear D gene. The germline gives CDR1 SGHTA, CDR2 FQGNSA. Trimming took 5 bases from V and 8 from J, leaving 13 bases between them. The CDR3 has 13 amino acids. The CDR3: CASSPGPGDEQFF. DNA for the CDR3: TGTGCCAGCAGCCCCGGGCCCGGCGATGAGCAGTTCTTC.

This sequence joins TRBV18 and TRBJ1-1; no clear D. Germline assignment: CDR1 KGHSH and CDR2 LQKENI. The CDR3 is 13 residues long. V gave up 4 bases and J gave up 1 base, with 7 bases separating them. The CDR3 DNA reads as TGTGCCAGCTCACAGTCGTCGAACACTGAAGCTTTCTTT. It specifies CASSQSSNTEAFF. The full variable domain, completed using reference TRBV18 and TRBJ1-1, is NAGVMQNPRHLVRRRGQEARLRCSPMKGHSHVYWYRQLPEEGLKFMVYLQKENIIDESGMPKERFSAEFPKEGPSILRIQQVVRGDSAAYFCASSQSSNTEAFFGQGTRLTVV.

The rearrangement uses TRBV7-2 and TRBJ1-5; D not resolved. This CDR3 is 13 amino acids long. The ends were cut back, 7 bases at V and 6 bases at J, with 13 bases in the middle. Germline values: CDR1 SGHTA, CDR2 FQGNSA. The chain's CDR3 is CASTPWGSQPQHF. The CDR3 region has the DNA TGTGCCAGCACCCCGTGGGGAAGTCAGCCCCAGCATTTT.

The rearrangement links TRBV7-3 to TRBJ1-6; D unclear. Germline values: CDR1 SGHTA, CDR2 FQGTGA. V was shortened by 2 bases and J by 9 bases, with 8 bases between the two germline ends. The CDR3 is made up of 13 amino acids. The CDR3 sequence: CASSLEFGSPLHF. In DNA form, the CDR3 reads TGTGCCAGCAGCTTAGAGTTCGGTTCACCCCTCCACTTT.

CDR3 nucleotides: TGTGCCAGCAGTGACAGTAGCCGTAATCAGCCCCAGCATTTT. Its translation: CASSDSSRNQPQHF. V gene TRBV2 combines with J gene TRBJ1-5; no definite D call. V lost 3 bases, J lost 4 bases, and 10 bases lay in between. The germline V gene encodes CDR1 SNHLY and CDR2 FYNNEI. The CDR3 is made up of 14 amino acids.

This chain joins TRBV5-6 and TRBJ1-5; possibly TRBD1 for D (6 bases). V was pared by 4 bases and J by 6 bases, with 8 bases between. From germline, CDR1 is SGHDT and CDR2 YYEEEE. This CDR3 is 12 amino acids long. In DNA form, the CDR3 reads TGTGCCAGCAGCGCAGGGGCTCAGCCCCAGCATTTT. Its translation: CASSAGAQPQHF.

V gene TRBV30 combines with J gene TRBJ1-1; no firm D call. This CDR3 has 15 residues. The germline gives CDR1 GTSNPN, CDR2 SVGIG (reference sequence). The V end lost 0 bases, the J end lost 1 base, and 12 bases lay between the germline ends. Here the CDR3 reads CAWSVGRPANTEAFF. Here the CDR3 DNA reads TGTGCCTGGAGTGTCGGCCGACCTGCGAACACTGAAGCTTTCTTT.

The chain couples TRBV2 to TRBJ1-6; TRBD1 aligns across 10 bases. V gave up 7 bases and J gave up 9 bases; unmatched junction bases: 9. The CDR3 totals 15 residues. From germline, CDR1 is SNHLY and CDR2 FYNNEI. The CDR3 spells CASTPGQGESSPLHF. The CDR3 DNA is TGTGCCAGCACTCCAGGACAGGGGGAGAGTTCACCCCTCCACTTT.

The chain uses TRBV27 and TRBJ1-1; D unclear. The CDR3 consists of 12 residues. Germline V gene data show CDR1 as MNHEY and CDR2 as SMNVEV (reference sequence). The V end was cut by 7 bases, the J end by 4 bases, with 10 bases between. The CDR3 region has the DNA TGTGCCAGCATTTCAGAGTTCACTGAAGCTTTCTTT. It is translated as CASISEFTEAFF.

The chain is built from TRBV27 and TRBJ2-7; TRBD2 matches at 8 bases. CDR1 MNHEY and CDR2 SMNVEV come from the germline V gene (reference sequence). J gave up 0 bases and V 3 bases, and 4 bases lay outside the gene matches. The CDR3 extends over 15 amino acids. The CDR3 sequence: CASSFGGGSSYEQYF. In DNA form, the CDR3 reads TGTGCCAGCAGTTTTGGCGGGGGGAGCTCCTACGAGCAGTACTTC.

This rearrangement joins TRBV27 to TRBJ2-7; the match to TRBD2 covers 7 bases. The J segment lost 3 bases and the V segment lost 10 bases, leaving 15 bases of the junction unmatched. Germline CDR1 and CDR2: MNHEY and SMNVEV (reference sequence). This CDR3 has 15 residues. The CDR3 loop reads CATRRVGGRGYEQYF. The CDR3 DNA is TGTGCCACCCGAAGGGTTGGGGGGAGGGGCTACGAGCAGTACTTC.